This is a list of T cell receptor beta chains from one sample in a study of blood T cell repertoires in COVID-19. Libraries were prepared by immunoSEQ multiplex PCR; TCRdb keeps only in-frame clonotypes and omits some of them. The sample lists a few hundred thousand clones; about 85% were seen once. Sequencing input: peripheral blood. The receptors stem from a woman aged 18-29 years with acute or convalescent COVID-19. CDR3s include the opening cysteine and the closing phenylalanine or tryptophan. A D gene is named only where the DNA matches it firmly. Expanded clones get a size class; other rows say once, few or many, or leave the size out.

D gene: .; clone size: .; V gene: TRBV11-2; J gene: TRBJ2-7; CDR3 protein: CASSTPGGRTYEQYF; CDR3 DNA: TGTGCCAGCAGCACCCCCGGGGGGCGGACCTACGAGCAGTACTTC
D gene: TRBD1; clone size: .; V gene: TRBV6-1; J gene: TRBJ1-1; CDR3 protein: CASSEITGGNTLAFF; CDR3 DNA: TGTGCCAGCAGTGAAATTACAGGGGGCAATACGTTGGCTTTCTTT
D gene: .; clone size: .; V gene: TRBV19; J gene: TRBJ2-2; CDR3 protein: CASSDLPDGTGELFF; CDR3 DNA: TGTGCCAGTAGCGACCTACCCGACGGGACCGGGGAGCTGTTTTTT
D gene: .; clone size: .; V gene: TRBV5-1; J gene: TRBJ1-1; CDR3 protein: CASSLGPDTEAFF; CDR3 DNA: TGCGCCAGCAGCCTCGGTCCCGACACTGAAGCTTTCTTT
D gene: .; clone size: .; V gene: TRBV9; J gene: TRBJ2-2; CDR3 protein: CASSVIQTGELFF; CDR3 DNA: TGTGCCAGCAGCGTCATACAGACCGGGGAGCTGTTTTTT
D gene: .; clone size: .; V gene: TRBV6-1; J gene: TRBJ2-7; CDR3 protein: CASSERQIPYEQYF; CDR3 DNA: TGTGCCAGCAGTGAACGACAGATACCCTACGAGCAGTACTTC
D gene: .; clone size: .; V gene: TRBV19; J gene: TRBJ1-1; CDR3 protein: CASSSQGKNTEAFF; CDR3 DNA: TGTGCCAGTAGTTCTCAGGGTAAGAACACTGAAGCTTTCTTT
D gene: TRBD1; clone size: once; V gene: TRBV3-1/TRBV3-2; J gene: TRBJ2-7; CDR3 protein: CASSRQGIYEQYF; CDR3 DNA: TGTGCCAGCAGTAGACAGGGGATCTACGAGCAGTACTTC
D gene: .; clone size: .; V gene: TRBV28; J gene: TRBJ2-7; CDR3 protein: CASRTGTYEQYF; CDR3 DNA: TGTGCCAGCAGAACAGGGACCTACGAGCAGTACTTC
D gene: .; clone size: .; V gene: TRBV6-5; J gene: TRBJ2-2; CDR3 protein: CASSGRSTGELFF; CDR3 DNA: TGTGCCAGTTCAGGGAGGAGCACCGGGGAGCTGTTTTTT
D gene: TRBD2; clone size: once; V gene: TRBV28; J gene: TRBJ2-7; CDR3 protein: CASSFLRATSGSNEQYF; CDR3 DNA: TGTGCCAGCAGTTTCCTTCGGGCGACTAGCGGGAGCAACGAGCAGTACTTC
D gene: TRBD2; clone size: .; V gene: TRBV3-1/TRBV3-2; J gene: TRBJ2-3; CDR3 protein: CASSPGTSGTDTQYF; CDR3 DNA: TGTGCCAGCAGTCCCGGGACTAGCGGCACAGATACGCAGTATTTT
D gene: .; clone size: .; V gene: TRBV5-1; J gene: TRBJ1-6; CDR3 protein: CASSFGAGMNSPLHF; CDR3 DNA: TGCGCCAGCAGCTTTGGTGCAGGGATGAATTCACCCCTCCACTTT
D gene: .; clone size: .; V gene: TRBV2; J gene: TRBJ2-5; CDR3 protein: CASSPLGGPQETQYF; CDR3 DNA: TGTGCCAGCAGCCCCTTAGGGGGACCTCAAGAGACCCAGTACTTC
D gene: TRBD2; clone size: once; V gene: TRBV5-8; J gene: TRBJ2-3; CDR3 protein: CASSLGGGSSGSTDTQYF; CDR3 DNA: TGTGCCAGCAGCTTGGGGGGAGGATCTAGCGGTAGCACAGATACGCAGTATTTT
D gene: TRBD2; clone size: .; V gene: TRBV28; J gene: TRBJ2-2; CDR3 protein: CASSFGTSANTGELFF; CDR3 DNA: TGTGCCAGCAGTTTTGGTACTAGCGCTAACACCGGGGAGCTGTTTTTT
D gene: TRBD1; clone size: .; V gene: TRBV24-1; J gene: TRBJ2-5; CDR3 protein: CATSGTGVETQYF; CDR3 DNA: TGTGCCACCAGTGGGACAGGGGTCGAGACCCAGTACTTC
D gene: TRBD2; clone size: .; V gene: TRBV18; J gene: TRBJ2-5; CDR3 protein: CASSPPSGLAGETQYF; CDR3 DNA: TGTGCCAGCTCACCACCCTCGGGACTAGCGGGAGAGACCCAGTACTTC
D gene: TRBD1; clone size: .; V gene: TRBV14; J gene: TRBJ1-6; CDR3 protein: CASSQPGTGALSPLHF; CDR3 DNA: TGTGCCAGCAGCCAGCCCGGGACAGGGGCTCTTTCACCCCTCCACTTT
D gene: TRBD2; clone size: .; V gene: TRBV5-1; J gene: TRBJ2-1; CDR3 protein: CASSLVVGTSGRSDYNEQFF; CDR3 DNA: TGCGCCAGCAGCTTGGTGGTGGGGACTAGCGGGAGGTCGGATTACAATGAGCAGTTCTTC
D gene: .; clone size: once; V gene: TRBV19; J gene: TRBJ1-1; CDR3 protein: CASSVTVTNTEAFF; CDR3 DNA: TGTGCCAGTAGTGTGACTGTCACGAACACTGAAGCTTTCTTT
D gene: TRBD1; clone size: .; V gene: TRBV24-1; J gene: TRBJ1-2; CDR3 protein: CATSDPGRGGLGYTF; CDR3 DNA: TGTGCCACCAGTGACCCCGGGAGAGGGGGCCTTGGCTACACCTTC